This entry lists 10 T cell receptor beta chains sequenced from one sample in a study of tumor and adjacent non-tumor tissue in lung cancer. The template was RNA from unsorted bulk tissue. This non-tumor lung sample came from over 3 cm beyond the tumor edge. Three rounds of nested PCR, following a modified ARM-PCR protocol, produced the TCRbeta library. In TCRdb, the multiplex PCR reads were re-called with MiXCR into one record per CDR3 protein. The data contain 75,000 to 95,000 distinct CDR3 sequences, roughly three quarters of them singletons. Sequenced material: distant non-tumor lung tissue. The receptor set was obtained from a woman aged 50 to 60 with non-small cell lung cancer.

The V call is TRBV29-1, the J call TRBJ1-4; possible D gene TRBD1, 5 bases. The CDR3 length is 12 residues. The germline gives CDR1 SQVTM, CDR2 ANQGSEA. Trimming took 6 bases from V and 5 from J, leaving 10 bases between them. The DNA for the CDR3 is TGCAGCGTGGGGGAATCGAATGAAAAACTGTTTTTT. As protein: CSVGESNEKLFF.

V usage is TRBV6-5 and J usage is TRBJ2-1; D unresolved. This CDR3 is 14 amino acids long. V lost 9 bases and J 0 bases, leaving 12 bases between the germline ends. Germline V gives CDR1 MNHEY, CDR2 SVGAGI. CDR3 bases: TGTGCCAGTAGTGGTCGGATCTCCTACAATGAGCAGTTCTTC. Translated, it gives CASSGRISYNEQFF.

As for this clonotype: This may be a read error: a much more frequent sequence differs by one nucleotide. The chain uses TRBV7-9 and TRBJ2-7, with no clear D. The germline gives CDR1 SEHNR, CDR2 FQNEAQ (reference sequence). CDR3 length: 14 residues. Here the CDR3 DNA reads TGTCCCAGCAGCCTCGTCGACTCCTCCTACGAGCAGTACTTC. This encodes CPSSLVDSSYEQYF.

In this sample, this clonotype turned up once. The chain has TRBV5-4 and TRBJ2-3, with a weak D call TRBD1 (7 bases). In germline, CDR1 is SGHNT, CDR2 YYREEE (reference sequence). CDR3 length: 15 residues. The V and J ends lost 3 bases and 14 bases respectively, with 25 bases between them. CDR3 sequence: CASSSIFGGTDTLYF. The DNA of the CDR3 is TGTGCCAGCAGCTCAATATTCGGAGGGACAGATACACTGTATTTT.

Concerning this clonotype: Compared with germline, one end of the junction differs, possibly owing to a read error. The chain recombines TRBV11-2 with TRBJ2-7, with D perhaps matching TRBD1 or TRBD2 (5 bases each). This CDR3 comprises 14 residues. Germline-derived CDR1 and CDR2 are SGHAT and FQNNGV. Here the CDR3 reads CASSLESGPAEQYF. The CDR3, as DNA: TGTGCTAGCAGCTTAGAGTCGGGGCCGGCCGAACAGTACTTC. Using reference TRBV11-2 and TRBJ2-7 for the parts outside the CDR3, the full variable domain is EAGVAQSPRYKIIEKRQSVAFWCNPISGHATLYWYQQILGQGPKLLIQFQNNGVVDDSQLPKDRFSAERLKGVDSTLKIQPAKLEDSAVYLCASSLESGPAEQYFGPGTRLTVT.

About this clonotype itself: A single base separates this from a much larger clone, so it may be a read error. This CDR3 reads CSAKWTANYGYTF. The CDR3 DNA reads as TGCAGTGCAAAATGGACGGCAAATTATGGCTACACCTTC. V is TRBV20-1 and J is TRBJ1-2; D not resolved. V lost 6 bases to trimming and J lost 5 bases, with 16 bases between them. The CDR3 spans 13 residues. Germline CDR1 DFQATT, CDR2 SNEGSKA (reference sequence).

The rearrangement uses TRBV7-2 and TRBJ2-3, with 10 bases lining up with TRBD2. The ends lost 6 bases at V and 5 bases at J; junction bases unmatched: 8. The V gene's germline CDR1 is SGHTA and CDR2 FQGNSA. CDR3 length: 15 amino acids. CDR3: CASRLSSGSLDTQYF. The CDR3 nucleotides read TGTGCCAGCAGGCTGTCTAGCGGGAGCCTAGATACGCAGTATTTT.

This clonotype was counted a few times. The genes are TRBV6-1 and TRBJ1-2; D may be TRBD1 (5 bases). Germline lookup yields CDR1 MNHNS and CDR2 SASEGT. This CDR3 has 12 residues. CDR3 coding DNA: TGTGCTAACAGGCGGGCAAGCCATGGCTACACCTTC. The encoded protein is CANRRASHGYTF.

As concerns this clonotype: An end of the junction differs from the germline gene, which may be a read error. The chain recombines TRBV6-1 with TRBJ1-1; D gene uncertain. Germline lookup yields CDR1 MNHNS and CDR2 SASEGT. The CDR3 has 14 amino acids. The CDR3 loop is CASSESILNTEASF. DNA of the CDR3: TGTGCCAGCAGTGAAAGTATTTTGAACACCGAAGCTTCCTTT.

A single count supports this clonotype. The V gene is TRBV29-1, the J gene TRBJ1-2; D not resolved. Trimming shortened V by 5 bases and J by 0 bases, and 10 bases separated the two germline ends. From germline, CDR1 is SQVTM and CDR2 ANQGSEA. The CDR3 is made up of 13 amino acids. The CDR3 bases are TGCAGCGTTAACTGTGCGGCTAACTATGGCTACACCTTC. Translated: CSVNCAANYGYTF.